This section outlines one T cell receptor (beta chain) sequence together with its context. Antigen: not known. During its preparation, the TCRbeta library received unique molecular identifiers. TCRdb independently ran MiXCR on the PCR reads; one entry per CDR3 protein. The sample has a few hundred thousand distinct CDR3 sequences, around 25% seen once. These data come from a study of T-cell reconstitution after alpha-beta-depleted transplantation in children. V lost 0 bases and J lost 7, with 8 bases in between. This CDR3 has 13 residues. Per germline, CDR1 SGHRS and CDR2 YFSETQ. Findings and caveats of the study: Hyperexpanded clones declined; after one year, newly produced T cells mostly supplied diversity. Reportedly, only several hundred clones from non-depleted graft cells drove alpha-beta T-cell counts at about two months. It was surviving recipient T cells and thymic progenitors that gave some patients high TCRbeta diversity at day 60.

This specimen was PBMCs, mostly from graft donor cells, taken 180 days after TCRalphabeta/CD19-depleted stem cell transplant. The chain is built from TRBV5-1 and TRBJ2-1; D uncertain. The receptor was derived from a male patient under 18 who had a stem cell transplant for acute lymphoblastic leukemia, so the T cells may come from the graft donor. The CDR3 region is CASSLVGFNEQFF. The DNA for the CDR3 is TGCGCCAGCAGCTTGGTGGGATTTAATGAGCAGTTCTTC.